This T cell receptor (beta chain) was profiled in a study of response to subunit inactivated influenza vaccine. V was shortened by 6 bases and J by 6 bases, with 18 bases between the two germline ends. This CDR3 contains 15 residues. TCRdb reprocessed the RT-PCR reads with MiXCR, giving one entry per CDR3 protein. Here the sample spans about 620,000 distinct CDR3 sequences, approximately 11% being singletons. This clonotype was picked up a small number of times. These data were also filed under a second study, of T cells expressing NK-cell markers. That publication notes: 5'RACE template switching with UMIs produced the TCR beta cDNA. Sorted CD3+CD56+NKG2C+, CD3+CD56+NKG2C- and CD3+CD56-NKG2C+ T cells provided the TCR beta repertoires. NKG2C+ dominant clonotypes from 6 or 7 donors made up roughly 1.0-8% of CD8+ T cells. Evidence did not settle whether expanded NKG2C+ T cell clones targeted HCMV.

The chain is built from TRBV12-3 or TRBV12-4 and TRBJ2-1, with D perhaps given as TRBD1 or TRBD2 (5 bases each). This specimen was PBMCs from blood, taken on the day of vaccination. This TCR was recovered from a man aged 50 to 60 who received an inactivated influenza vaccine. The CDR3 loop reads CASRRGAGIGNEQFF. The CDR3 bases are TGTGCCAGCAGACGAGGGGCAGGGATAGGCAATGAGCAGTTCTTC.